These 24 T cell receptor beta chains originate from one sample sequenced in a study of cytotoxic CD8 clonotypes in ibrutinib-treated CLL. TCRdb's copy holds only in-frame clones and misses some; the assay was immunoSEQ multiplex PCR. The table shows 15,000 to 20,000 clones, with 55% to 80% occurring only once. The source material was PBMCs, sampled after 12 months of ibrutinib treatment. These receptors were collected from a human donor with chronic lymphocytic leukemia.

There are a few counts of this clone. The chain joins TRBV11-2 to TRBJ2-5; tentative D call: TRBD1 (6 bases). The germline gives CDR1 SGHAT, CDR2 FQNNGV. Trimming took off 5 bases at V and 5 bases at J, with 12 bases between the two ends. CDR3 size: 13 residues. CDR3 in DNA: TGTGCCAGCAGCATACAGGGTTCGGAGACCCAGTACTTC. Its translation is CASSIQGSETQYF.

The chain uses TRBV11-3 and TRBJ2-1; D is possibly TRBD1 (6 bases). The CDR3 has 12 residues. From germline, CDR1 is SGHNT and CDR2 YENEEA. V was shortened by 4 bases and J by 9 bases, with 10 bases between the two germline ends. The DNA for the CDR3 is TGTGCCAGCAGCTCCCAGGGGAGTGAGCAGTTCTTC. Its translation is CASSSQGSEQFF. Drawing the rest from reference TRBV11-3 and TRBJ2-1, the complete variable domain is EAGVVQSPRYKIIEKKQPVAFWCNPISGHNTLYWYLQNLGQGPELLIRYENEEAVDDSQLPKDRFSAERLKGVDSTLKIQPAELGDSAVYLCASSSQGSEQFFGPGTRLTVL.

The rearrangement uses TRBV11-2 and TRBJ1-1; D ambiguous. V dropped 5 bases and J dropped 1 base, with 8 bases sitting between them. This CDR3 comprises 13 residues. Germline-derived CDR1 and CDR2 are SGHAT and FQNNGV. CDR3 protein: CASSRNKNTEAFF. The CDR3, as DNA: TGTGCCAGCAGCCGGAATAAGAACACTGAAGCTTTCTTT.

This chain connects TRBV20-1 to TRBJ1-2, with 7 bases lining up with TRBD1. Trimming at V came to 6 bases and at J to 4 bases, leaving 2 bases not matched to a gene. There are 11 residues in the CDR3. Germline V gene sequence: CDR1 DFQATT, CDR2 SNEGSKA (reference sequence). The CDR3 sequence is CSARDSYGYTF. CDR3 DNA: TGCAGTGCGAGGGACAGCTATGGCTACACCTTC.

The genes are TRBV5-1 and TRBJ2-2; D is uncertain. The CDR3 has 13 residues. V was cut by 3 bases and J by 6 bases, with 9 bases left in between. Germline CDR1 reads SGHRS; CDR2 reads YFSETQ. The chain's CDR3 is CASSSSGPGELFF. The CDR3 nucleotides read TGCGCCAGCAGCTCGTCCGGACCCGGGGAGCTGTTTTTT.

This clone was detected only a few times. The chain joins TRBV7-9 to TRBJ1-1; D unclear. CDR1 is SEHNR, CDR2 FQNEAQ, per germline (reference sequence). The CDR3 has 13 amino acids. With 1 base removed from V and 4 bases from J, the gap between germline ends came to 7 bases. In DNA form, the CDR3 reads TGTGCCAGCAGCTTAGTAGAGTTCACTGAAGCTTTCTTT. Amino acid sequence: CASSLVEFTEAFF. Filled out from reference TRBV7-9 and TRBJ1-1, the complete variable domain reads DTGVSQNPRHKITKRGQNVTFRCDPISEHNRLYWYRQTLGQGPEFLTYFQNEAQLEKSRLLSDRFSAERPKGSFSTLEIQRTEQGDSAMYLCASSLVEFTEAFFGQGTRLTVV.

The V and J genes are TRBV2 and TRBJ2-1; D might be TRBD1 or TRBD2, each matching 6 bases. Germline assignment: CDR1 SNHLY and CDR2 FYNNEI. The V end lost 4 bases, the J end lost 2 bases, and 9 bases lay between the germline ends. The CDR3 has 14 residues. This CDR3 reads CASSVGGTYNEQFF. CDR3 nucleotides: TGTGCCAGCAGTGTAGGGGGGACCTACAATGAGCAGTTCTTC.

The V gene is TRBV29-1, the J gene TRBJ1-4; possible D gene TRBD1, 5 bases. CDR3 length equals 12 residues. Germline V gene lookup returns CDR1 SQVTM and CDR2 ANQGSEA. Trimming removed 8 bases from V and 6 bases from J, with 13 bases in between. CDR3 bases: TGCAGCCTTAAGGGAGGGGATGAAAAACTGTTTTTT. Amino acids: CSLKGGDEKLFF.

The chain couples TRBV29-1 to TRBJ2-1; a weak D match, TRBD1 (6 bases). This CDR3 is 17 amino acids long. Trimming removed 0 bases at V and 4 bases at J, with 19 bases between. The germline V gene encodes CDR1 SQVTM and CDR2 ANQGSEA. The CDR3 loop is CSVEDDRGNDRYNEQFF. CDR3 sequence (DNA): TGCAGCGTTGAAGATGATAGGGGGAACGATAGGTACAATGAGCAGTTCTTC.

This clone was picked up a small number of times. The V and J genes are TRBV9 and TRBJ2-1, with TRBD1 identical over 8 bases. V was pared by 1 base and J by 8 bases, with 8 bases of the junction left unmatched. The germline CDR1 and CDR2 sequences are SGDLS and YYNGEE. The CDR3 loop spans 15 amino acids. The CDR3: CASSVTGTGQDEQFF. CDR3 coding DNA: TGTGCCAGCAGCGTAACTGGGACAGGACAAGATGAGCAGTTCTTC. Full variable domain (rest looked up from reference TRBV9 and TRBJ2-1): DSGVTQTPKHLITATGQRVTLRCSPRSGDLSVYWYQQSLDQGLQFLIQYYNGEERAKGNILERFSAQQFPDLHSELNLSSLELGDSALYFCASSVTGTGQDEQFFGPGTRLTVL.

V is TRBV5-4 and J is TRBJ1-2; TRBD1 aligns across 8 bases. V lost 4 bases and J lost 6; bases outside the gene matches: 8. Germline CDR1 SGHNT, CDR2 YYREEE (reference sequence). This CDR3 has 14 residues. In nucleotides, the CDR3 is TGTGCCAGCAGCACAGACAGGGGTCAGGATGGCTACACCTTC. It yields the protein CASSTDRGQDGYTF. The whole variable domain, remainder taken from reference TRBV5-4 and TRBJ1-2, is ETGVTQSPTHLIKTRGQQVTLRCSSQSGHNTVSWYQQALGQGPQFIFQYYREEENGRGNFPPRFSGLQFPNYSSELNVNALELDDSALYLCASSTDRGQDGYTFGSGTRLTVV.

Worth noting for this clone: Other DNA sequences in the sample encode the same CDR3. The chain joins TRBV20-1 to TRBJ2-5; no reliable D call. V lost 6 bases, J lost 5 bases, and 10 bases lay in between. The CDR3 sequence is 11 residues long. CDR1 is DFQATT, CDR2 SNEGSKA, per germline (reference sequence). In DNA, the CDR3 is TGCAGTGCCAACAAAGTGGAGACCCAGTACTTC. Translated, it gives CSANKVETQYF.

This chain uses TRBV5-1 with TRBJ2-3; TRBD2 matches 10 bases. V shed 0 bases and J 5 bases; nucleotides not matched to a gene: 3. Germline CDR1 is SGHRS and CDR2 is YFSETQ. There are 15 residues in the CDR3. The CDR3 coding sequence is TGCGCCAGCAGCTTGGCCTCTAGCGGGAGAGATACGCAGTATTTT. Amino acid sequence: CASSLASSGRDTQYF.

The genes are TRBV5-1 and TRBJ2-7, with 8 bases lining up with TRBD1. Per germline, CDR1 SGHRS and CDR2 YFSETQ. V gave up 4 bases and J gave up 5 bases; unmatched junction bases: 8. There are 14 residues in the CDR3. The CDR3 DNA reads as TGCGCCAGCAGCCCCGGACAGGGCTTAAACGAGCAGTACTTC. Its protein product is CASSPGQGLNEQYF.

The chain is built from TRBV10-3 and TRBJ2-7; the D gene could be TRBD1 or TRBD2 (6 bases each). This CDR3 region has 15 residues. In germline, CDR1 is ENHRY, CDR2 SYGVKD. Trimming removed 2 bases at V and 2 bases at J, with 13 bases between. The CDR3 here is CAISERGLATYEQYF. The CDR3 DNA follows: TGTGCCATCAGTGAGCGGGGGCTAGCCACCTACGAGCAGTACTTC.

This CDR3 reads CASSYQETQYF. The CDR3 region has the DNA TGCGCCAGCAGCTACCAAGAGACCCAGTACTTC. The chain joins TRBV5-1 to TRBJ2-5, with D uncertain. The CDR3 loop spans 11 amino acids. Germline assignment: CDR1 SGHRS and CDR2 YFSETQ. The ends were cut back, 3 bases at V and 0 bases at J, with 0 bases in the middle.

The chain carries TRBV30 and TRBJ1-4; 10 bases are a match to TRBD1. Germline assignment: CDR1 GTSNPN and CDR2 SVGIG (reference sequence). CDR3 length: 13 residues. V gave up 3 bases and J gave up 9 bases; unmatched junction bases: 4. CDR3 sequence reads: CAWRGQGRKKLFF. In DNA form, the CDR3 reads TGTGCCTGGAGGGGACAGGGGCGGAAAAAACTGTTTTTT.

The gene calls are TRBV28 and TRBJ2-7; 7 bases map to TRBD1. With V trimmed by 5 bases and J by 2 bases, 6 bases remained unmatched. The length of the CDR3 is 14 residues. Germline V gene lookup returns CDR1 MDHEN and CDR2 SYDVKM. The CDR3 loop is CASSPRDRAYEQYF. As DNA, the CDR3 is TGTGCCAGCAGTCCCCGGGACAGAGCCTACGAGCAGTACTTC.

Written as DNA, the CDR3 is TGCGCCAGCAGCTCTCTGACAGGGAGGTACGAGCAGTACTTC. It specifies CASSSLTGRYEQYF. The chain carries TRBV5-1 and TRBJ2-7; possible D gene TRBD1, 7 bases. Germline V gene data show CDR1 as SGHRS and CDR2 as YFSETQ. V lost 3 bases and J 4 bases, leaving 14 bases between the germline ends. The CDR3 has 14 amino acids.

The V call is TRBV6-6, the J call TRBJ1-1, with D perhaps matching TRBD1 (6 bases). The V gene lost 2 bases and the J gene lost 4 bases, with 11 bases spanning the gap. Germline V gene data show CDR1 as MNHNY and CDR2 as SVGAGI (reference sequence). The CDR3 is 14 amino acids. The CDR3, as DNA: TGTGCCAGCAGTTACGGGGGGCAGGTCACTGAAGCTTTCTTT. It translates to CASSYGGQVTEAFF.

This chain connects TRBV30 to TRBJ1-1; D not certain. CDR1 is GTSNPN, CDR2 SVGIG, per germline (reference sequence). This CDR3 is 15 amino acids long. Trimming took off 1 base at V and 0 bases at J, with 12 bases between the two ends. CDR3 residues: CAWSEGRQLNTEAFF. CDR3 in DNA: TGTGCCTGGAGTGAAGGTCGGCAATTGAACACTGAAGCTTTCTTT. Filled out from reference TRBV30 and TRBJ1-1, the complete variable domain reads SQTIHQWPATLVQPVGSPLSLECTVEGTSNPNLYWYRQAAGRGLQLLFYSVGIGQISSEVPQNLSASRPQDRQFILSSKKLLLSDSGFYLCAWSEGRQLNTEAFFGQGTRLTVV.

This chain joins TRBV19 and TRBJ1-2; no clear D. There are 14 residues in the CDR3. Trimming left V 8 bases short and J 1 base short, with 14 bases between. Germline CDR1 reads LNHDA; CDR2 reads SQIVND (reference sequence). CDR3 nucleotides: TGTGCCAGTCGAGCCTTTGCAGTTAACTATGGCTACACCTTC. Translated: CASRAFAVNYGYTF. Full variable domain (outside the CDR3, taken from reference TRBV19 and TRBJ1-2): DGGITQSPKYLFRKEGQNVTLSCEQNLNHDAMYWYRQDPGQGLRLIYYSQIVNDFQKGDIAEGYSVSREKKESFPLTVTSAQKNPTAFYLCASRAFAVNYGYTFGSGTRLTVV.

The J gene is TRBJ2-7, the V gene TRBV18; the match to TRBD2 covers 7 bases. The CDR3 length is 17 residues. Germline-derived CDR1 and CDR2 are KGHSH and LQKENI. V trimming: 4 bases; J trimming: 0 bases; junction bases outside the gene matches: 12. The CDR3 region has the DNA TGTGCCAGCTCACTTTACCAACTAGCGATCAGCTCCTACGAGCAGTACTTC. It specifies CASSLYQLAISSYEQYF.

The CDR3 reads CASSLAAGGRLDEQFF. The CDR3 nucleotides read TGCGCCAGCAGCTTGGCTGCGGGAGGGCGTTTGGATGAGCAGTTCTTC. This chain links TRBV5-1 with TRBJ2-1, with 9 bases that match TRBD2. The CDR3 runs 16 residues. Germline trimming cut 0 bases from V and 8 bases from J; bases unmatched to any gene: 9. Looked up from germline, CDR1 is SGHRS and CDR2 is YFSETQ.